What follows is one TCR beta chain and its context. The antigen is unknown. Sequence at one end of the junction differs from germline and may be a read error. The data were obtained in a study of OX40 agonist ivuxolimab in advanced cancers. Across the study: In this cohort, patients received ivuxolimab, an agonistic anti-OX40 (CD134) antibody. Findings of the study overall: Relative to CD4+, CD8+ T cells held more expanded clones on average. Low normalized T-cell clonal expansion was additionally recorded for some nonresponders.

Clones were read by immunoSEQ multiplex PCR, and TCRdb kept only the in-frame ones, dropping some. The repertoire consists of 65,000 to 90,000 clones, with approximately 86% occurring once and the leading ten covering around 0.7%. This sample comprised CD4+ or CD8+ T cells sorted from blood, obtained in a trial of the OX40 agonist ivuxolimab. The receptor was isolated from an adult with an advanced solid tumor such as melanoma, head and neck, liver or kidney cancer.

The CDR3, as DNA: TGCAGCGCCCGGACTGCTGAGGCTTTCTTT. This codes for CSARTAEAFF. This chain connects TRBV29-1 to TRBJ1-1, with D unresolved. Germline CDR1 is SQVTM and CDR2 is ANQGSEA. This CDR3 has 10 residues.